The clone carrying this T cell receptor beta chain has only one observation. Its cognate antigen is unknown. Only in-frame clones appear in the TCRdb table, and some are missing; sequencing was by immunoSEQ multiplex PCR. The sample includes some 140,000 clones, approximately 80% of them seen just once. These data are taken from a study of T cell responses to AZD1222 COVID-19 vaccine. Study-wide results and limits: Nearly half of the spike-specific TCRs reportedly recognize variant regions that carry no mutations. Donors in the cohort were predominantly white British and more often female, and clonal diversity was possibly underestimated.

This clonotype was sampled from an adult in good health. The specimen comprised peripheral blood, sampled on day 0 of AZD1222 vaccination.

As DNA, the CDR3 is TGTGCCTCTAAAGTCGATAACAAGGGAAACACCATATATTTT. Protein: CASKVDNKGNTIYF. V usage is TRBV30 and J usage is TRBJ1-3; D unresolved. The CDR3 is 14 amino acids. V dropped 7 bases and J dropped 4 bases, with 17 bases sitting between them. CDR1 GTSNPN and CDR2 SVGIG come from the germline V gene (reference sequence).